Detailed here is one T cell receptor (beta chain). Measured with immunoSEQ multiplex PCR; TCRdb has only the in-frame clones, and not every one. The sample comprises some 52,000 clones, roughly four fifths of which are singletons, and 4% rests with the top ten. This sample is drawn from a study of PD-L1 blockade in urothelial cancer. Time point of the sample: pretreatment peripheral blood. The sequence derives from a man between 65 and 80 years old with urothelial cancer. Sequenced here: PBMCs, sampled around atezolizumab (anti-PD-L1) treatment.

For the CDR3, the DNA is TGTGCCAGCAGTTTAACAACCCCGGACAGGGGCTCTCTGGAGGCTTTCTTT. It encodes CASSLTTPDRGSLEAFF. The chain is built from TRBV28 and TRBJ1-1; 9 bases align to TRBD1. There are 17 residues in the CDR3. From germline, CDR1 is MDHEN and CDR2 SYDVKM. Trimming cost V 2 bases and J 11 bases; bases outside gene matches: 18. Variable domain in full (rest from reference TRBV28 and TRBJ1-1): DVKVTQSSRYLVKRTGEKVFLECVQDMDHENMFWYRQDPGLGLRLIYFSYDVKMKEKGDIPEGYSVSREKKERFSLILESASTNQTSMYLCASSLTTPDRGSLEAFFGQGTRLTVV.